This T cell receptor beta chain was profiled in a study of CD8 T cells in ankylosing spondylitis. V shed 4 bases and J 4 bases; nucleotides not matched to a gene: 4. The CDR3 sequence is 13 residues long. Looked up from germline, CDR1 is SQVTM and CDR2 is ANQGSEA. The authors made TCR beta libraries by quantitative 5'-RACE with molecular barcodes. TCRdb re-derived calls from the 5' RACE reads in MiXCR, one entry per CDR3 protein. The data contain hundreds of thousands of distinct CDR3 sequences, around 20% of them seen just once; the ten biggest clones take up under 45%. Study observations and caveats: There was a TCR beta motif, made of several highly homologous variants, that appeared characteristic of ankylosing spondylitis blood.

This clonotype was seen many times. The antigen is unknown. Sequencing was performed on blood, either unsorted or a sorted T cell fraction (not recorded which). The clonotype comes from a male donor with ankylosing spondylitis. The chain uses TRBV29-1 and TRBJ2-1, with 7 positions matching TRBD2. The CDR3, as DNA: TGCAGCGTTGTCCTAGCGGAGTACAATGAGCAGTTCTTC. Translated, it gives CSVVLAEYNEQFF.